The 7 T cell receptor beta chains listed next were all sequenced from one sample in a study of OX40 agonist ivuxolimab in advanced cancers. Some clones are missing from TCRdb's copy, which holds only in-frame ones; the method was immunoSEQ multiplex PCR. Of around 30,000 clones in the sample, roughly 80% were seen once. The sample in question was CD4+ or CD8+ T cells sorted from blood, obtained in a trial of the OX40 agonist ivuxolimab. Receptors were obtained from an adult with an advanced solid tumor such as melanoma, head and neck, liver or kidney cancer.

The chain carries TRBV11-3 and TRBJ2-7, with D possibly matching TRBD2 (6 bases). With 1 base removed from V and 5 bases from J, the gap between germline ends came to 12 bases. Germline V lookup: CDR1 SGHNT, CDR2 YENEEA. The length of the CDR3 is 14 residues. The CDR3: CASSLGRASNEQYF. In nucleotides, the CDR3 is TGTGCCAGCAGCTTAGGGAGGGCAAGTAACGAGCAGTACTTC.

This chain connects TRBV15 to TRBJ2-3; 13 bases fit TRBD2. Germline CDR1 LNHNV, CDR2 YYDKDF (reference sequence). The CDR3 runs 17 residues. With 1 base clipped from V and 1 base from J, the junction kept 2 bases outside the gene matches. CDR3 region: CATSRGGTSGGTDTQYF. CDR3 in DNA: TGTGCCACCAGCAGAGGTGGGACTAGCGGGGGCACAGATACGCAGTATTTT.

J is TRBJ2-1 and V is TRBV9; 8 nucleotides line up with TRBD2. CDR1 is SGDLS and CDR2 is YYNGEE in the germline V gene. This CDR3 has 18 amino acids. V gave up 0 bases and J gave up 6 bases; unmatched junction bases: 14. Here the CDR3 reads CASSVVPGGRIPTNEQFF. Here the CDR3 DNA reads TGTGCCAGCAGCGTAGTTCCGGGAGGGCGGATCCCTACCAATGAGCAGTTCTTC.

The V gene is TRBV19, the J gene TRBJ2-7; tentatively, D is TRBD1 (5 bases). The CDR3 extends over 13 amino acids. Germline V gives CDR1 LNHDA, CDR2 SQIVND (reference sequence). Trimming took 3 bases from V and 2 from J, leaving 8 bases between them. The chain's CDR3 is CASSMAGPYEQYF. CDR3 DNA sequence: TGTGCCAGTAGTATGGCAGGGCCCTACGAGCAGTACTTC.

The chain uses TRBV11-3 and TRBJ2-1; D is perhaps TRBD1 (6 bases). V shed 2 bases and J shed 8 bases, with 16 bases lying between them. The germline V gene encodes CDR1 SGHNT and CDR2 YENEEA. CDR3 length equals 15 residues. In nucleotides, the CDR3 is TGTGCCAGCAGCTTACAGGGGACATTATTCGATGAGCAGTTCTTC. This codes for CASSLQGTLFDEQFF.

This clone occurred a few times. The V gene is TRBV7-2, the J gene TRBJ2-5, with TRBD2 matching over 8 bases. The CDR3 is 14 amino acids. The germline V gene has CDR1 SGHTA and CDR2 FQGNSA. V lost 6 bases, J lost 3 bases, and 6 bases stayed unmatched. Here the CDR3 DNA reads TGTGCCAGCAGTCCTCGGGGGGGCGAAGAGACCCAGTACTTC. Amino acid sequence: CASSPRGGEETQYF.

This chain joins TRBV7-2 and TRBJ2-1; D gene unclear. Germline V CDR1 and CDR2: SGHTA, FQGNSA. Trimming pared 5 bases from V and 9 bases from J, leaving 14 bases between. The CDR3 loop spans 13 amino acids. Written as DNA, the CDR3 is TGTGCCAGCAGCCCCCAAGAACAGTCTGAGCAGTTCTTC. Translation gives CASSPQEQSEQFF.